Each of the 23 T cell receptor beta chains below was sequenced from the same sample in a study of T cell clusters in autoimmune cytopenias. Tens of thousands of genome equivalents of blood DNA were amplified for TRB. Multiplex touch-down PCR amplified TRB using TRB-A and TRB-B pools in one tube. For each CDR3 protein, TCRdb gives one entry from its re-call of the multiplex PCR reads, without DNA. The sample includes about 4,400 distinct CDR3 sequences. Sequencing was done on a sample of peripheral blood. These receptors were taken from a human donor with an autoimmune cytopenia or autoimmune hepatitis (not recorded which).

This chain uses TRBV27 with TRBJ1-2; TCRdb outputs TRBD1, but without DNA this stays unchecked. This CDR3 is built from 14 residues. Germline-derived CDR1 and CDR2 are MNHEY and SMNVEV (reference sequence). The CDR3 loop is CASSFRGTAHGYTF.

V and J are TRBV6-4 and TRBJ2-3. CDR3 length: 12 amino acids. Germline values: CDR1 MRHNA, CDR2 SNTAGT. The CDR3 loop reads CASSDVGDTQYF.

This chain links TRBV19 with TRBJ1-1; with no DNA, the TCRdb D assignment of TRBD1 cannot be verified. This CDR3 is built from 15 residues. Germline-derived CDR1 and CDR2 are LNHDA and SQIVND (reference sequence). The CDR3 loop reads CASRRQGVANTEAFF.

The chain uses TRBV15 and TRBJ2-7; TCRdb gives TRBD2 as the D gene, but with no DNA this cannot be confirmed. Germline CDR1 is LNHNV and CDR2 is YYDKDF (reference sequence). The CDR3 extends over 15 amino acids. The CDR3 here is CATSRVAGAGYEQYF.

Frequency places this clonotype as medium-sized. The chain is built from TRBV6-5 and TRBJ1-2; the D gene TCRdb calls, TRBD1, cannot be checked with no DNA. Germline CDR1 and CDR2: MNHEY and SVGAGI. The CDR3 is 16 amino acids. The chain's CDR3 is CASSYTREVGNYGYTF.

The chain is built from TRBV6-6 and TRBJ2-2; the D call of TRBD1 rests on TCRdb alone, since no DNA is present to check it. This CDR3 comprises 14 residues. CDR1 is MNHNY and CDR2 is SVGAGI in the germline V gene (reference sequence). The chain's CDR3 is CASKLVSGTGELFF.

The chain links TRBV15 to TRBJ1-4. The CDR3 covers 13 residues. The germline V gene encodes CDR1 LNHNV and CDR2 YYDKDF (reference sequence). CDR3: CATGGYTNEKLFF.

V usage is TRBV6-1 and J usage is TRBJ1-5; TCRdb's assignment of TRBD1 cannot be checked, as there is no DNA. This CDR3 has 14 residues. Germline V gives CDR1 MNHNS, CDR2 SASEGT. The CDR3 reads CASNPTGSNQPQHF.

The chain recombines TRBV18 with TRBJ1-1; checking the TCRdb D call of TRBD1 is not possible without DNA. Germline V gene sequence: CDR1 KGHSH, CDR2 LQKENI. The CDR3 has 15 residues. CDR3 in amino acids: CASSLGTAKNTEAFF.

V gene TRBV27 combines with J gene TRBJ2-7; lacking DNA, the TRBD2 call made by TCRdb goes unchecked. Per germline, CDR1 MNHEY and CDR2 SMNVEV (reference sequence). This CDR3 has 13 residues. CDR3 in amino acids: CASKRSGRAEQYF.

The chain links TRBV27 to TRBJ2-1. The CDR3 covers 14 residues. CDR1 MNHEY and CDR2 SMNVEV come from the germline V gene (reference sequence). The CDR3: CASSLTGGRNEQFF.

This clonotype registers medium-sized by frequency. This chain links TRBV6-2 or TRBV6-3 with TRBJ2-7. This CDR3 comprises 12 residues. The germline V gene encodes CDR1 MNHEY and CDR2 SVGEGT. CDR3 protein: CASRHQEYEQYF.

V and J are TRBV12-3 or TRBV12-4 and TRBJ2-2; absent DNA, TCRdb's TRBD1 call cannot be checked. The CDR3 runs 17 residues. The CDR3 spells CASSFYREDWNTGELFF.

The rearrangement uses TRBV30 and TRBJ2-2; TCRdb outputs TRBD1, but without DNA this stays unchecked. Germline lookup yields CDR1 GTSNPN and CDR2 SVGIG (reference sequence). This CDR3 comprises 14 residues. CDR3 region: CAWNSLLSTGELFF.

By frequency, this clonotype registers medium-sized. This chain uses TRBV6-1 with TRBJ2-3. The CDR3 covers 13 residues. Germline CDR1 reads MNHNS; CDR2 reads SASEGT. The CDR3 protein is CASSEFLDNTQYF.

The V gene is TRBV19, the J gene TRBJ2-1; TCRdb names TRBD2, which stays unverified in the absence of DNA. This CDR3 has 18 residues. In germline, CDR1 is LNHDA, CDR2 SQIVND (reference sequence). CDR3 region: CASSTTGTSGSSYNEQFF.

This chain's CDR3 is CASSLASPNTEAFF. The V and J genes are TRBV5-1 and TRBJ1-1. CDR1 and CDR2 from the germline V gene are SGHRS and YFSETQ. The CDR3 extends over 14 amino acids.

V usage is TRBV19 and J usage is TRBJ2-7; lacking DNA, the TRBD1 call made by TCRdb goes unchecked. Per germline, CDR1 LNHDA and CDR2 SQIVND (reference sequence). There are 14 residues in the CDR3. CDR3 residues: CASSRRGRPYEQYF.

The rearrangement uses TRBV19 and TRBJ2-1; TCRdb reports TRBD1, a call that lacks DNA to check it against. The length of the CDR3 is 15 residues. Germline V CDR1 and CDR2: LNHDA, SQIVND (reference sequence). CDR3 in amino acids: CASSIIRGGYNEQFF.

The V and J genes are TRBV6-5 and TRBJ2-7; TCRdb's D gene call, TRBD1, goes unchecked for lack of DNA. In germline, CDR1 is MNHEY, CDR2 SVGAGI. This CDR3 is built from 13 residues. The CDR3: CASSLTPVYEQYF.

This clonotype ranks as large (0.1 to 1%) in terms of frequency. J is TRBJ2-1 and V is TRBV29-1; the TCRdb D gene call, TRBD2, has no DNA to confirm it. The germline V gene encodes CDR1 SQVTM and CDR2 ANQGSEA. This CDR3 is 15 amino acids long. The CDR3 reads CSVDRPSGGHNEQFF.

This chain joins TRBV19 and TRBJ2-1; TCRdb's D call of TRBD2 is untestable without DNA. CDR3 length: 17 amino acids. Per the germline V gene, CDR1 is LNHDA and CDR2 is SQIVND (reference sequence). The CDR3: CASRTTGTSGGHNEQFF.

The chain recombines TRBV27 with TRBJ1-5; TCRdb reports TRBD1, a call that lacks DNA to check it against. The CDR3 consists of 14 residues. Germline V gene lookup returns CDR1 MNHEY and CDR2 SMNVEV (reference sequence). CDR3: CASSKGTVNQPQHF.